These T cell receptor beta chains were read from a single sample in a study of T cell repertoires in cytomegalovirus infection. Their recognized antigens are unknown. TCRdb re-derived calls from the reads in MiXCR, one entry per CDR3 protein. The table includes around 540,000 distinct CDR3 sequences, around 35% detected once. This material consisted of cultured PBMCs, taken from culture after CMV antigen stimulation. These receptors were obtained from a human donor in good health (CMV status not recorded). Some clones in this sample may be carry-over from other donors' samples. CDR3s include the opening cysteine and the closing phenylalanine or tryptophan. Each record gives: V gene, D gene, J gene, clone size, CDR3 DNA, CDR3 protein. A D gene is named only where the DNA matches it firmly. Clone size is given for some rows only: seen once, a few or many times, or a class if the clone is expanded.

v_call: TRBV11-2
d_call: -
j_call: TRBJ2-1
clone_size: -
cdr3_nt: TGTGCCAGCAGCTTAGCGCATGGGGGGATCTACAATGAGCAGTTCTTC
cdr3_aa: CASSLAHGGIYNEQFF

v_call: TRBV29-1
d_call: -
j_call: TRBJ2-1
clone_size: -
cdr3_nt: TGCAGCGTTGCAGACAATGAGCAGTTCTTC
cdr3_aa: CSVADNEQFF

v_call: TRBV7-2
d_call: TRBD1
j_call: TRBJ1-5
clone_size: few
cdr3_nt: TGTGCCAGCAGTTTTACAGGGGATGGTCAGCCCCAGCATTTT
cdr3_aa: CASSFTGDGQPQHF

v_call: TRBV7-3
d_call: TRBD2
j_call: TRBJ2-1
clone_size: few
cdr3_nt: TGTGCCAGCAGGGGAGGGGCCTACAATGAGCAGTTCTTC
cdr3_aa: CASRGGAYNEQFF

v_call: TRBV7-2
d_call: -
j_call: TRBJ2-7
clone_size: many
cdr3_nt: TGTGCCAGCAGCTGGAAACGGTCCTACGAGCAGTACTTC
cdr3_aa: CASSWKRSYEQYF

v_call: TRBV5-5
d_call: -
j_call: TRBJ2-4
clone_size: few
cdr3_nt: TGTGCCAGCAGCTTGGTGGCGTGGGGCACGTCCAAAAACATTCAGTACTTC
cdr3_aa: CASSLVAWGTSKNIQYF

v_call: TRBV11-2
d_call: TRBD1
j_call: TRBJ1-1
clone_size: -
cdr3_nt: TGTGCCAGCAGTCCGGACAGGGGCGCATATACCACTGAAGCTTTCTTT
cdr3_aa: CASSPDRGAYTTEAFF

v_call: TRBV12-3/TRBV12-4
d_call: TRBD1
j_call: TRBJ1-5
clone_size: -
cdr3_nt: TGTGCCAGCAGTCCACCTCTGACAGGGCAGCCCCAGCATTTT
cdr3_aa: CASSPPLTGQPQHF

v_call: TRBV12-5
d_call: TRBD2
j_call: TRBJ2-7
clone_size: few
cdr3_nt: TGTGCTAGTGGTTCATCAACGACTAGCGGCGGGGAGCAGTACTTC
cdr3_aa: CASGSSTTSGGEQYF

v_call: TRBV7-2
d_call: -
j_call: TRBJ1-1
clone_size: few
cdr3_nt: TGTGCCAGCAGCATCCAATACTACACTGAAGCTTTCTTT
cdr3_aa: CASSIQYYTEAFF

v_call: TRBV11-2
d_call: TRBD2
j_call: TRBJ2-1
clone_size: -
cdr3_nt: TGTGCCAGCAGCTTAGCGGGACTAGCGCACAATGAGCAGTTCTTC
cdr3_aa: CASSLAGLAHNEQFF

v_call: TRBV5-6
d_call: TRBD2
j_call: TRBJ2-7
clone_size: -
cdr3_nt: TGTGCCAGCAGCTTGGAAGTCCTAGCGGGCCTCTCCTACGAGCAGTACTTC
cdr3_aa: CASSLEVLAGLSYEQYF

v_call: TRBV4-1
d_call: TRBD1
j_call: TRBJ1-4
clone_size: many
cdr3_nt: TGCGCCAGCAGCCTCGGACAGGCCGCAACTAATGAAAAACTGTTTTTT
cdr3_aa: CASSLGQAATNEKLFF

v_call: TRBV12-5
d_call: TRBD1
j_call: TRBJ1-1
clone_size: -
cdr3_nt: TGTGCTAGTGGTTCCACAGGGGGAAACACTGAAGCTTTCTTT
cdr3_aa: CASGSTGGNTEAFF

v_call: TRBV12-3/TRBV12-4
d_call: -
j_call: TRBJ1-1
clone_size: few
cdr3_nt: TGTGCCAGCAGTTTCTCCTCCCAGGGGAACACTGAAGCTTTCTTT
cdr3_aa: CASSFSSQGNTEAFF

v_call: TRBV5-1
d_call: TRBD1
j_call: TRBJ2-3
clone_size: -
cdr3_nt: TGCGCCAGCAGCTTACAGGGGGCGAACACAGATACGCAGTATTTT
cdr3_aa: CASSLQGANTDTQYF

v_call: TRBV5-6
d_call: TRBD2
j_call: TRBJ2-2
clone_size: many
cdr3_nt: TGTGCCAGCAGCTACTTAGCGGGAGTTAGGACCGGGGAGCTGTTTTTT
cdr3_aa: CASSYLAGVRTGELFF

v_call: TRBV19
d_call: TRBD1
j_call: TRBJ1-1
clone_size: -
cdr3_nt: TGTGCCAGTAGTAGGTCAGGGGGTCCCAACACTGAAGCTTTCTTT
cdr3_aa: CASSRSGGPNTEAFF

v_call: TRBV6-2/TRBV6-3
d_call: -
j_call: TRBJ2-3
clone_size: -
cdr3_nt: TGTGCCAGCAGTTACGGTGTGTCAGACACAGATACGCAGTATTTT
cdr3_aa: CASSYGVSDTDTQYF

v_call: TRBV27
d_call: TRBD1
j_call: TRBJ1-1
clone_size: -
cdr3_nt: TGTGCCAGCAGTCGACGGACAGGGGGGGGAACTGAAGCTTTCTTT
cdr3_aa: CASSRRTGGGTEAFF

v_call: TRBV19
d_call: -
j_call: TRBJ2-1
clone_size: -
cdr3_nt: TGTGCCAGTAGTATGGAAGGGGGGCTCTACAATGAGCAGTTCTTC
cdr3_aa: CASSMEGGLYNEQFF

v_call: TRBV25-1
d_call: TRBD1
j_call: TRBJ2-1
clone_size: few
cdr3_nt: TGTGCCAGCAGTGTATCGGGACAGGGTCTATTTAATGAGCAGTTCTTC
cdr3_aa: CASSVSGQGLFNEQFF

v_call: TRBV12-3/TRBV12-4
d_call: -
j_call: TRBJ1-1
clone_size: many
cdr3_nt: TGTGCCAGCAGCTTAACAGGGATGAACACTGAAGCTTTCTTT
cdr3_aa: CASSLTGMNTEAFF

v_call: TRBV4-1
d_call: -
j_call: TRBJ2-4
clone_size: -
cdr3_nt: TGCGCCAGCAGCCACGTCACGGGGGCTACCAAAAACATTCAGTACTTC
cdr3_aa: CASSHVTGATKNIQYF

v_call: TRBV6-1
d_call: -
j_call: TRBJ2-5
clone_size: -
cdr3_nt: TGTGCCAGCAGTAATACACCTTCGTGGGCAGAGACCCAGTACTTC
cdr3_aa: CASSNTPSWAETQYF

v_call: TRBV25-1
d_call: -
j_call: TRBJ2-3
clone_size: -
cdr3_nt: TGTGCCAGCAGTGACATCTCCAAGCCCACAGATACGCAGTATTTT
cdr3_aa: CASSDISKPTDTQYF

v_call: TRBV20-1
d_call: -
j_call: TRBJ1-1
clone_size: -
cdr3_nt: TGCAGTGCTAAAAGGGGAGGGGGAACTGAAGCTTTCTTT
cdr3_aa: CSAKRGGGTEAFF

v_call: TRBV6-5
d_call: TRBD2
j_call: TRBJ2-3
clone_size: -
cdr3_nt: TGTGCCAGCGGCGGGACTAGCGCAAGCACAGATACGCAGTATTTT
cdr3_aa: CASGGTSASTDTQYF

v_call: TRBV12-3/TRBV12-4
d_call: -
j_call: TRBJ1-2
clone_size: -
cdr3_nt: TGTGCCAGCAGAAACACGGACAGCTCTAACTATGGCTACACCTTC
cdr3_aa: CASRNTDSSNYGYTF

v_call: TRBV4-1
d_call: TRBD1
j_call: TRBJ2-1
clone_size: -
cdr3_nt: TGCGCCAGCAGCCGACAGACAGGGATCAATGAGCAGTTCTTC
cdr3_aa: CASSRQTGINEQFF

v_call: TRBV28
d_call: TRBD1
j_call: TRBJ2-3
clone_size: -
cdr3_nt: TGTGCCAGCAGTTGGACAGGCCCCACGAGGGATACGCAGTATTTT
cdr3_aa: CASSWTGPTRDTQYF

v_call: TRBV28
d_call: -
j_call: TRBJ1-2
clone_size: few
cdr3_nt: TGTGCCAGCAGCCTCAGGTCCACTAACTATGGCTACACCTTC
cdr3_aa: CASSLRSTNYGYTF

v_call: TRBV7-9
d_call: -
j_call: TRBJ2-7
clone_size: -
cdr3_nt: TGTGCCAGCAGCCCCGAGTTACACTACGAGCAGTACTTC
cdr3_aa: CASSPELHYEQYF